A selection of T cell receptor beta chains follows, all from one sample in a study of tumor and adjacent non-tumor tissue in lung cancer. One entry per CDR3 protein, called by TCRdb with MiXCR from the multiplex PCR reads. The sample records around 76,000 distinct CDR3 sequences, around 80% being singletons. The sample was distant non-tumor lung tissue. Source of these receptors: a man aged 65-85 years with non-small cell lung cancer. CDR3s include the opening cysteine and the closing phenylalanine or tryptophan.

V gene: TRBV6-2/TRBV6-3
CDR3 protein: CASSAGESYNKPFF

V gene: TRBV18
CDR3 protein: CASSATVGNSPLHF

V gene: TRBV11-2
CDR3 protein: CASILYQGVPYEQYF

V gene: TRBV6-6
CDR3 protein: CASIRDTTWMSPLHF

V gene: TRBV11-2
CDR3 protein: CASSIRTGPSPGERFF

V gene: TRBV6-6
CDR3 protein: CASSYAENMDERYF

V gene: TRBV29-1
CDR3 protein: CSVDIAGVYNEQFF

V gene: TRBV29-1
CDR3 protein: CRVADRFQETHYF

V gene: TRBV4-2
CDR3 protein: CASSLSVGGSRSGNTIYF

V gene: TRBV5-4
CDR3 protein: CANSRTGDHNSPLHF

V gene: TRBV28
CDR3 protein: CASNFKRGISGEQFF

V gene: TRBV20-1
CDR3 protein: CSARDPLAGVLGEQFF

V gene: TRBV6-2/TRBV6-3
CDR3 protein: CASRIGANILTF

V gene: TRBV6-2/TRBV6-3
CDR3 protein: CTSSTKTGGSYDQYF

V gene: TRBV29-1
CDR3 protein: CSVGVMSFF

V gene: TRBV4-2
CDR3 protein: CASSQEPGRLSEQYF

V gene: TRBV10-1
CDR3 protein: CARSEPTTPYQQYF

V gene: TRBV6-2/TRBV6-3
CDR3 protein: CATSIYRDRGSGANVLTF

V gene: TRBV6-6
CDR3 protein: CASSNPGWQNTEAFF

V gene: TRBV20-1
CDR3 protein: CSARDSNIEAFF

V gene: TRBV11-3
CDR3 protein: CPINFRDRTLNTEAFF

V gene: TRBV11-3
CDR3 protein: CDSRGSNSPLHF

V gene: TRBV11-1
CDR3 protein: CASSSGQPDKSPFHF

V gene: TRBV4-3
CDR3 protein: CASSQVSSRDTQYF

V gene: TRBV5-5
CDR3 protein: CASNYKPGQGASMTEPFF